This TCR beta chain was documented in a study of CD8 T cells in ankylosing spondylitis. From the 5' RACE reads, TCRdb called clonotypes with MiXCR, one entry per CDR3 protein. The sample holds fewer than 250,000 distinct CDR3 sequences, approximately 20% seen once. Concerning this clonotype: As yet, its antigen is unknown.

The study's findings and limits: Matched synovial fluid from ankylosing spondylitis patients was reported to be enriched for disease-linked clones. Blood from ankylosing spondylitis patients appeared to carry a characteristic roughly eight-variant TCR beta motif.

V shed 2 bases and J shed 0 bases, with 10 bases lying between them. There are 16 residues in the CDR3. Sample: blood, either unsorted or a sorted T cell fraction (not recorded which). This chain connects TRBV12-3 or TRBV12-4 to TRBJ2-2; no clear D. The sequence was obtained from a male donor with ankylosing spondylitis. The CDR3 bases are TGTGCCAGCAGTTTACCGGACGGTCCGAACACCGGGGAGCTGTTTTTT. Amino acid sequence: CASSLPDGPNTGELFF.